Below are 12 T cell receptor beta chains sequenced from a single sample in a study of CD8 T cells in Susac syndrome. The authors reverse transcribed roughly 0.5 to 1 ug RNA with random hexamers. TCRdb called the immunoSEQ multiplex PCR reads again in MiXCR, with one record for every CDR3 protein. Of roughly 250,000 distinct CDR3 sequences in the sample, roughly 95% were seen once. Sample: CD4+ T cells from PBMCs. All receptors come from a human donor with Susac syndrome.

The sample holds one count of this clonotype. V usage is TRBV3-1 and J usage is TRBJ1-2; no firm D call. Germline assignment: CDR1 LGHDT and CDR2 YNNKEL (reference sequence). The ends were cut back, 2 bases at V and 6 bases at J, with 10 bases in the middle. The CDR3 loop spans 13 amino acids. The CDR3 reads CASSQNFKDGYTF. The CDR3 DNA sequence: TGTGCCAGCAGCCAAAATTTTAAGGATGGCTACACCTTC.

The rearrangement uses TRBV30 and TRBJ2-7; D gene ambiguous. V dropped 1 base and J dropped 3 bases, with 7 bases sitting between them. This CDR3 has 12 residues. CDR1 GTSNPN and CDR2 SVGIG come from the germline V gene (reference sequence). In DNA, the CDR3 is TGTGCCTGGAGTGCAGATTTCTACGAGCAGTACTTC. It is translated as CAWSADFYEQYF.

This chain links TRBV3-1 with TRBJ2-2; D is perhaps TRBD2 (6 bases). The V end was cut by 3 bases, the J end by 5 bases, with 22 bases between. The CDR3 has 18 amino acids. Germline V gives CDR1 LGHDT, CDR2 YNNKEL (reference sequence). CDR3 protein: CASSHPPRDAGSTGELFF. The CDR3 nucleotides are TGTGCCAGCAGCCACCCCCCAAGGGACGCGGGAAGTACCGGGGAGCTGTTTTTT.

This chain links TRBV20-1 with TRBJ2-1; 8 nucleotides agree with TRBD2. Germline V gene sequence: CDR1 DFQATT, CDR2 SNEGSKA (reference sequence). This CDR3 spans 14 amino acids. With 8 bases clipped from V and 8 bases from J, the junction kept 14 bases outside the gene matches. The chain's CDR3 is CSLPGLVGYDEQFF. CDR3 DNA sequence: TGCAGTTTACCGGGACTAGTGGGGTACGATGAGCAGTTCTTC.

J is TRBJ2-1 and V is TRBV29-1, with D possibly being TRBD2 (6 bases). The length of the CDR3 is 11 residues. V lost 7 bases and J 9 bases, leaving 13 bases between the germline ends. CDR1 and CDR2 from the germline V gene are SQVTM and ANQGSEA. CDR3 loop: CSASREVEQFF. In DNA form, the CDR3 reads TGCAGCGCCTCGAGGGAGGTTGAGCAGTTCTTC.

The gene calls are TRBV6-1 and TRBJ2-1, with D tentatively TRBD2 (6 bases). The CDR3 contains 16 residues. Germline lookup yields CDR1 MNHNS and CDR2 SASEGT. Trimming pared 5 bases from V and 0 bases from J, leaving 14 bases between. The CDR3 DNA reads TGTGCCAGCAGTCAAAGTGGGACTTTCTCCTACAATGAGCAGTTCTTC. Translated: CASSQSGTFSYNEQFF.

The gene calls are TRBV29-1 and TRBJ2-2, with 9 nucleotides matching TRBD1. The V gene end was trimmed by 7 bases and the J gene end by 9 bases; junction bases not matched to a gene: 9. The CDR3 length is 13 residues. Germline V CDR1 and CDR2: SQVTM, ANQGSEA. CDR3 protein: CSAGTGSLRELFF. The CDR3 DNA follows: TGCAGCGCTGGGACAGGGAGCTTGCGGGAGCTGTTTTTT.

This chain joins TRBV12-3 or TRBV12-4 and TRBJ2-7, with D possibly TRBD2 on 5 matching bases. V dropped 6 bases and J dropped 5 bases, with 20 bases sitting between them. This CDR3 is 15 amino acids long. CDR3 DNA sequence: TGTGCCAGCAGCGACTCCACGGGGTACCTCGACGAGCAGTACTTC. Translating gives CASSDSTGYLDEQYF.

The chain combines TRBV6-1 with TRBJ2-2, with D perhaps TRBD1 (6 bases). CDR3 length: 16 amino acids. Between the trimmed V and J ends, which lost 6 bases and 5 bases, there was a span of 19 bases. Germline CDR1 is MNHNS and CDR2 is SASEGT. This CDR3 is CASSRNQGMGTGELFF. The CDR3 DNA reads as TGTGCCAGCAGCCGAAACCAGGGGATGGGGACCGGGGAGCTGTTTTTT.

This chain connects TRBV9 to TRBJ2-5; the match to TRBD2 covers 7 bases. This CDR3 spans 14 amino acids. The germline V gene has CDR1 SGDLS and CDR2 YYNGEE. V lost 0 bases, J lost 1 base, and 0 bases stayed unmatched. The CDR3 spells CASSVAGGQETQYF. The CDR3 coding sequence is TGTGCCAGCAGCGTAGCGGGGGGCCAAGAGACCCAGTACTTC.

The chain is built from TRBV15 and TRBJ2-1, with 8 positions matching TRBD2. CDR1 is LNHNV, CDR2 YYDKDF, per germline (reference sequence). The CDR3 covers 15 residues. V was pared by 9 bases and J by 0 bases, with 7 bases of the junction left unmatched. The CDR3 DNA sequence: TGTGCCACTAGGAGTAGCGGGGACTCCTACAATGAGCAGTTCTTC. Protein: CATRSSGDSYNEQFF. Full variable domain (outside the CDR3, taken from reference TRBV15 and TRBJ2-1): DAMVIQNPRYQVTQFGKPVTLSCSQTLNHNVMYWYQQKSSQAPKLLFHYYDKDFNNEADTPDNFQSRRPNTSFCFLDIRSPGLGDTAMYLCATRSSGDSYNEQFFGPGTRLTVL.

The V gene is TRBV18, the J gene TRBJ2-5; D might be TRBD1 or TRBD2, each matching 5 bases. The CDR3 consists of 15 residues. The germline V gene has CDR1 KGHSH and CDR2 LQKENI. Trimming pared 3 bases from V and 2 bases from J, leaving 13 bases between. The CDR3 loop is CASSPIGTQQETQYF. In nucleotides, the CDR3 is TGTGCCAGCTCACCGATAGGGACCCAACAAGAGACCCAGTACTTC.